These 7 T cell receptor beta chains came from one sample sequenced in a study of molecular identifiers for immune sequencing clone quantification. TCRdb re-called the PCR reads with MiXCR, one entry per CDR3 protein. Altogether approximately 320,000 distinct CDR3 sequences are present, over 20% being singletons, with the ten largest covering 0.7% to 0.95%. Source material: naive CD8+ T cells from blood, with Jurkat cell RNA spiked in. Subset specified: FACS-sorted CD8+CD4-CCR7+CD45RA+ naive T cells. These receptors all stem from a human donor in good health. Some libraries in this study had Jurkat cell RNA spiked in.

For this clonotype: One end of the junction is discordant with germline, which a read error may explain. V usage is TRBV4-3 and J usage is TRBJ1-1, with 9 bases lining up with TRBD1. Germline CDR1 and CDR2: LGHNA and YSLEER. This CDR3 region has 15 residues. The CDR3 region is CASSQVGTGYTEALF. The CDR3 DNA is TGCGCCAGCAGCCAAGTTGGGACAGGGTACACTGAAGCGCTCTTT.

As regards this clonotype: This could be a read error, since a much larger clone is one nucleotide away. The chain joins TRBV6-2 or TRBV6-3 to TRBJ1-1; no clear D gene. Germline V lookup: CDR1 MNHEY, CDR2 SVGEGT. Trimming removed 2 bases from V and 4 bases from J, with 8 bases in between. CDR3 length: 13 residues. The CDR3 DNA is TGTGCCAGCAGTTACGCCCCAAGCACTGAAGCTTTCTTT. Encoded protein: CASSYAPSTEAFF.

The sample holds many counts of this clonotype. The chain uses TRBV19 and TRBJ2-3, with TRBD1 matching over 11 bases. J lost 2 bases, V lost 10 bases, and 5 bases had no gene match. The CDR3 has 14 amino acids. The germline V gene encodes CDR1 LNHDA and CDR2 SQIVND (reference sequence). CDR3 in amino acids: CATGQGAVTDTQYF. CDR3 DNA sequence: TGTGCCACTGGACAGGGGGCTGTCACAGATACGCAGTATTTT.

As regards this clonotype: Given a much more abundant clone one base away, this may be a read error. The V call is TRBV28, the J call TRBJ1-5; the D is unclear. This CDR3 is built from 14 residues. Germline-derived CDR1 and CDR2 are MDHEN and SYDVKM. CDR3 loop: CASSLHRRNQPQRF. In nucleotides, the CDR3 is TGTGCCAGCAGCTTACACCGGAGAAATCAGCCCCAGCGTTTT.

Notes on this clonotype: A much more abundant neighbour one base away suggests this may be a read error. For the CDR3, the DNA is TGCGCCAGCAGCTCGGACATAATGAACACTGAAGCTTTCTTT. As protein: CASSSDIMNTEAFF. The rearrangement joins TRBV5-1 to TRBJ1-1; tentative D call: TRBD1 (5 bases). The CDR3 runs 14 residues. Trimming left V 3 bases short and J 0 bases short, with 9 bases between. Germline V gene sequence: CDR1 SGHRS, CDR2 YFSETQ.

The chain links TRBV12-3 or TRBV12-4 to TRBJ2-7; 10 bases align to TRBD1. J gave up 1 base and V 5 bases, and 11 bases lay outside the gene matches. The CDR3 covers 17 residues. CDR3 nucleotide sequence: TGTGCCAGCAGTGCATCCGGTCCGGGACAGGGGTCCTACGAGCAGTACTTC. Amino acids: CASSASGPGQGSYEQYF.

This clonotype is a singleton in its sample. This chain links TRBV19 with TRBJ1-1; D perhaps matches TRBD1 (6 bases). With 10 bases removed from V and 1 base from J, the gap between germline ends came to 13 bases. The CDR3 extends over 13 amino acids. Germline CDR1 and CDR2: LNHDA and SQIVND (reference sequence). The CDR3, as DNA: TGTGCCACCGCTCCAGGGGCGAACACTGAAGCTTTCTTT. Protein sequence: CATAPGANTEAFF.